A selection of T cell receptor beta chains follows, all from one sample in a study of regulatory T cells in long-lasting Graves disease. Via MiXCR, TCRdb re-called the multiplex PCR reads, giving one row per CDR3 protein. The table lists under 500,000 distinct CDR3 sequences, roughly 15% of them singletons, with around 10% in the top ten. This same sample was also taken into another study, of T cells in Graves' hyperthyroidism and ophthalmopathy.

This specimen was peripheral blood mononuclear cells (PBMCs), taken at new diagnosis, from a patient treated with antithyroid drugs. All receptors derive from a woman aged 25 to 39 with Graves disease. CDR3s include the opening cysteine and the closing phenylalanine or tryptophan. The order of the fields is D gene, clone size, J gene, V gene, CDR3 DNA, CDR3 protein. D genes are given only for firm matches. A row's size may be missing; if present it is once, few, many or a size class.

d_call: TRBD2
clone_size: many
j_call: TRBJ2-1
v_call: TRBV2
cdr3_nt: TGTGCCAGCAGGGCCCTAGCGGGAGCGACCAATGAGCAGTTCTTC
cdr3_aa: CASRALAGATNEQFF

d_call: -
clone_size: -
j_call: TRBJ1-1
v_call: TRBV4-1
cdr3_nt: TGCGCCAGCAGCCAAGTTAGGACAGAGACTGAAGCTTTCTTT
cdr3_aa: CASSQVRTETEAFF

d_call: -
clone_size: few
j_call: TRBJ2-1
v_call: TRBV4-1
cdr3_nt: TGCGCCAGCAGCCAAGGGCCCGGACAGTACAATGAGCAGTTCTTC
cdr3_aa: CASSQGPGQYNEQFF

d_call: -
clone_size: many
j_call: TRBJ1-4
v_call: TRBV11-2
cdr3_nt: TGTGCCAGCAGCTTAGTGTTACAGGCTGCAACTAATGAAAAACTGTTTTTT
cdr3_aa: CASSLVLQAATNEKLFF

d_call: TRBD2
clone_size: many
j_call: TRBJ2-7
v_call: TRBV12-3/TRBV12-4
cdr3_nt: TGTGCCAGCAGTCCCCGGGAGGTGGGGAACGAGCAGTACTTC
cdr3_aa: CASSPREVGNEQYF

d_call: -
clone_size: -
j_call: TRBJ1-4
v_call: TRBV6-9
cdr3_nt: TGTGCCAGCAGTTACCGCCCAGGTGAAAAACTGTTTTTT
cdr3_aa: CASSYRPGEKLFF

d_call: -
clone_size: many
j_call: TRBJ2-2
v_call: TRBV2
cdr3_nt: TGTGCCAGCACTTGGGGGACTGGAACCGGGGAGCTGTTTTTT
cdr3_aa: CASTWGTGTGELFF

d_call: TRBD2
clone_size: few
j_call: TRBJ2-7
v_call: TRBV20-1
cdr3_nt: TGCAGTGCTAAGAGGACTAGCTACGAGCAGTACTTC
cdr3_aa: CSAKRTSYEQYF

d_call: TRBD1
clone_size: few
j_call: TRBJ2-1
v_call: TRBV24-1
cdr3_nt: TGTGCCACCAGCGGGACAGGTCTTTACAATGAGCAGTTCTTC
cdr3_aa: CATSGTGLYNEQFF

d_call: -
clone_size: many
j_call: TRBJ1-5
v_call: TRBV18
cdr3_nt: TGTGCCAGCACCGGGGACCCCAATCAGCCCCAGCATTTT
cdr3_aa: CASTGDPNQPQHF

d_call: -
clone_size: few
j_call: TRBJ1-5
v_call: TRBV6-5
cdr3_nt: TGTGCCAGCAGTTACTTTGGGGGAGTAGGTCAGCCCCAGCATTTT
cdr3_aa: CASSYFGGVGQPQHF

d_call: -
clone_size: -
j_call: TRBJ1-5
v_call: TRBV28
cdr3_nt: TGTGCCAGCAGTTTGCCACAGGGTGCGGGTCAGCCCCAGCATTTT
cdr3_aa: CASSLPQGAGQPQHF

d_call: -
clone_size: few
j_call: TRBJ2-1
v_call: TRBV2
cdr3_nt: TGTGCCAGCAGACGTTCCCAGGGGCCGAATGAGCAGTTCTTC
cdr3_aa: CASRRSQGPNEQFF

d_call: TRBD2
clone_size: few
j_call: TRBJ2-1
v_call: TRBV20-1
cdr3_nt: TGCAGTGCTAGAGGGAGTAGCGGGAGGACTGAGCAGTTCTTC
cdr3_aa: CSARGSSGRTEQFF

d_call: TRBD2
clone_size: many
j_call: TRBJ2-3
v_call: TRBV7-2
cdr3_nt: TGTGCCAGCAGCGCTACTAGCGGGAGGGCCGGTACGCAGTATTTT
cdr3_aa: CASSATSGRAGTQYF

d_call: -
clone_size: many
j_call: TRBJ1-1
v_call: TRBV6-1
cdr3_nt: TGTGCCAGCAGGGCGACAGGTGAAGCTTTCTTT
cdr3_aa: CASRATGEAFF

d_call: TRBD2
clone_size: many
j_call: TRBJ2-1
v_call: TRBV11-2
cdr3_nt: TGTGCCAGCAGCTTATTTAGCGGGAACTACAATGAGCAGTTCTTC
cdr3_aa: CASSLFSGNYNEQFF

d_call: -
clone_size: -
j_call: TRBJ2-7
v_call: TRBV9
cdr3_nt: TGTGCCAGCAGCGCCGACTCGCGACTTTCCTACGAGCAGTACTTC
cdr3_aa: CASSADSRLSYEQYF

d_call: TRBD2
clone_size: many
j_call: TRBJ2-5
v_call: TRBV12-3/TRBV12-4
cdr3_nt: TGTGCCAGCAGTTTAGCCGCAACTAGCGGGCAAGAGACCCAGTACTTC
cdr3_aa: CASSLAATSGQETQYF

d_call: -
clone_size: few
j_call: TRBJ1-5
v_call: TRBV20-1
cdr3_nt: TGCAGTGCTAGAGATGGTGCGGGGCCCCAGCATTTT
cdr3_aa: CSARDGAGPQHF

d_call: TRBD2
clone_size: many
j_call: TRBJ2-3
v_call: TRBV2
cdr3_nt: TGTGCCAGCAGTGATCGACTAGCGGGAGTGGATACGCAGTATTTT
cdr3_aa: CASSDRLAGVDTQYF

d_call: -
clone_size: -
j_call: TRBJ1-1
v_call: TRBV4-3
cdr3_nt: TGCGCCAGCAGCCAAGATCCCTTGAACACTGAAGCTTTCTTT
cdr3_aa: CASSQDPLNTEAFF

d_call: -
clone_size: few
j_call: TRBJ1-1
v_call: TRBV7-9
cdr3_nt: TGTGCCAGCAGCCCCAACCGACGGCCGGGCACTGAAGCTTTCTTT
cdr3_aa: CASSPNRRPGTEAFF

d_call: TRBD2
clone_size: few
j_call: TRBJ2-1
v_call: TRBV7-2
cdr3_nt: TGTGCCAGCAGCCGAGTAGCGGGAGGGGACAATGAGCAGTTCTTC
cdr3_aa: CASSRVAGGDNEQFF

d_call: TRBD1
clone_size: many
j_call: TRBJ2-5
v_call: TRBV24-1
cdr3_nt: TGTGCCACCAGTCACCGGACAGGCAGGCAAGAGACCCAGTACTTC
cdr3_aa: CATSHRTGRQETQYF

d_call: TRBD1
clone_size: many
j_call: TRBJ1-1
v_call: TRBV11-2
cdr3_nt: TGTGCCAGCAGCTTACAACGAACAGGGGGCACTGAAGCTTTCTTT
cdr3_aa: CASSLQRTGGTEAFF

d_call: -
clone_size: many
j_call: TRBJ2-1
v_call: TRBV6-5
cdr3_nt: TGTGCCAGCAGTTACTCGACGGGAAACAATGAGCAGTTCTTC
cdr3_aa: CASSYSTGNNEQFF

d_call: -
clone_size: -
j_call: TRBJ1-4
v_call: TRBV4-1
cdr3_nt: TGCGCCAGCAGCCAAGTCCCCAGGGCAACTAATGAAAAACTGTTTTTT
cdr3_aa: CASSQVPRATNEKLFF

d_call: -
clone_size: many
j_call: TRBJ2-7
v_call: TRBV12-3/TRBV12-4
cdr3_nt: TGTGCCAGCAGTTTTTCAGGGGTGCCCTACGAGCAGTACTTC
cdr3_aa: CASSFSGVPYEQYF

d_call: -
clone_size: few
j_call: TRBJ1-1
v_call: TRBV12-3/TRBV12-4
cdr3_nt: TGTGCCAGCAGTCCCGGGCCCTCAGTGAACACTGAAGCTTTCTTT
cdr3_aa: CASSPGPSVNTEAFF

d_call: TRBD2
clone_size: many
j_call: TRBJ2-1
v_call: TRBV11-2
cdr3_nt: TGTGCCAGCAGCTTCGGAGGGACTAGCAACAATGAGCAGTTCTTC
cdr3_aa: CASSFGGTSNNEQFF

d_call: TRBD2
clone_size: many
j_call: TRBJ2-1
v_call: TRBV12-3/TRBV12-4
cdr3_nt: TGTGCCAGCAGTTTTGGGCGGGAGGCCTTCAATGAGCAGTTCTTC
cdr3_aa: CASSFGREAFNEQFF

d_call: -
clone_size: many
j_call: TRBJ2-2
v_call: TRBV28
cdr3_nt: TGTGCCAGCAGTTTGTTTGGGGGGTCCTCTGGGACCGGGGAGCTGTTTTTT
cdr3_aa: CASSLFGGSSGTGELFF

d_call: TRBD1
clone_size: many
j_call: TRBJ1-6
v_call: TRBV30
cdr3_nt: TGTGCCAGGGACAGTGGCGCCAATTCACCCCTCCACTTT
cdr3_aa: CARDSGANSPLHF

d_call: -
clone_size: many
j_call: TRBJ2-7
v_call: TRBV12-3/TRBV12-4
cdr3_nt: TGTGCCAGCCAAACCAGGGCGGGGCTAGCGCCCTACGAGCAGTACTTC
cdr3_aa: CASQTRAGLAPYEQYF

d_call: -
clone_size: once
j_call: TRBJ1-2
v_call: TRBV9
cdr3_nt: TGTGCCAGCAACCCGGGAGGGGCGATCTATGGCTACACCTTC
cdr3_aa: CASNPGGAIYGYTF

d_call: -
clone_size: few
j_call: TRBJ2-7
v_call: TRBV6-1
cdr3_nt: TGTGCCAGCAGTGATGGTGCGGGTCCCTTTTACGAGCAGTACTTC
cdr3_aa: CASSDGAGPFYEQYF

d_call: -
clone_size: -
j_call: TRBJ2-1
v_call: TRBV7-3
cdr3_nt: TGTGCCAGCAGCTTAGTTGGGGACACCTACAATGAGCAGTTCTTC
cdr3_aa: CASSLVGDTYNEQFF

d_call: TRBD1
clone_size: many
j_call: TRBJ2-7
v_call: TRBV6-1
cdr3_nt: TGTGCCAGCAGGGGTGGACAGGGGGCCTACGAGCAGTACTTC
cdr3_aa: CASRGGQGAYEQYF

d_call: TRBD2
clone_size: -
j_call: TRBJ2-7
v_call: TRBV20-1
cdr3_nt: TGCAGTGCTGAGACTAGCGGGAGTCGCGTGTACTTC
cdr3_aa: CSAETSGSRVYF

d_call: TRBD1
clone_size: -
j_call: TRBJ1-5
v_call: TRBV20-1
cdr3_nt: TGCAGTGCTAGACAGACAGGGGGCTATCAGCCCCAGCATTTT
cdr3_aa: CSARQTGGYQPQHF

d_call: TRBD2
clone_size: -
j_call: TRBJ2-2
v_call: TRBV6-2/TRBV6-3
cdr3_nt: TGTGCCAGCAGTTACACGGGACTAGCGGGAGGGGCGAACACCGGGGAGCTGTTTTTT
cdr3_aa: CASSYTGLAGGANTGELFF

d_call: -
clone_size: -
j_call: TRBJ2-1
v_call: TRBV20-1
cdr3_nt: TGCAGTGCTTTTAACGGGAGAAGCTCCTACAATGAGCAGTTCTTC
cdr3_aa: CSAFNGRSSYNEQFF

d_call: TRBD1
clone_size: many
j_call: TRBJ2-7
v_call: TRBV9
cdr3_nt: TGTGCCAGCAGCGTAGGACAGGGGAACGACGAGCAGTACTTC
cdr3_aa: CASSVGQGNDEQYF

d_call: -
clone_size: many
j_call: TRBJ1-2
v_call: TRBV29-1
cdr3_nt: TGCAGCGTACAGGGAGGGCGAAGCTATGGCTACACCTTC
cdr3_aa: CSVQGGRSYGYTF

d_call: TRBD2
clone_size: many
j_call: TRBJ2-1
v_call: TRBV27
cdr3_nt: TGTGCCAGCAGTTTACAGCGGGGCTCCTACAATGAGCAGTTCTTC
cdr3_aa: CASSLQRGSYNEQFF

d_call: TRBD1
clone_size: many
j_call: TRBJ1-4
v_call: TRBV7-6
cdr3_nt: TGTGCCAGCAGCCGGGGACAGGGGACGATAACTAATGAAAAACTGTTTTTT
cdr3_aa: CASSRGQGTITNEKLFF